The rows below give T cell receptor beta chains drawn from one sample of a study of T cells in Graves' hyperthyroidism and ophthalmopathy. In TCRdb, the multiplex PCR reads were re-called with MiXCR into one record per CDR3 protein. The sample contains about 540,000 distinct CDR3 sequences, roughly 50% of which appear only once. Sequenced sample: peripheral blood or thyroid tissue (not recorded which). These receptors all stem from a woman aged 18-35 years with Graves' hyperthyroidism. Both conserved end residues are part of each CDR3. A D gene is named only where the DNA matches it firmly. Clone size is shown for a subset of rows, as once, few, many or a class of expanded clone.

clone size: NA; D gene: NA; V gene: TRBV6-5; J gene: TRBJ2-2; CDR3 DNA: TGTGCCAGCAGTTACGGGCTAGCGACCACCGGGGAGCTGTTTTTT; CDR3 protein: CASSYGLATTGELFF
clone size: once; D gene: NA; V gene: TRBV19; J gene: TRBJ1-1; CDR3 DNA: TGTGCCAGTAGTATACCGGGAGGAGGGCTTTTCTTT; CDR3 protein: CASSIPGGGLFF
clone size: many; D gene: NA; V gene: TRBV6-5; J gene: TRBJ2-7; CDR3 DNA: TGTGCCAGCAGTTCTCCTACCCAGTACGAGCAGTACTTC; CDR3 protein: CASSSPTQYEQYF
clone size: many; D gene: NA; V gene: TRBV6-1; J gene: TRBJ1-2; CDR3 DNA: TGTGCCAGCAGTGAAGCAAAGGGGAACTATGGCTACACCTTC; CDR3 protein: CASSEAKGNYGYTF
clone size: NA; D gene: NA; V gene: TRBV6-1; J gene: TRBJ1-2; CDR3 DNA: TGTGCCAGCAGTGAAGCTGGGGGCGATTATGGCTACACCTTC; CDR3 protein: CASSEAGGDYGYTF
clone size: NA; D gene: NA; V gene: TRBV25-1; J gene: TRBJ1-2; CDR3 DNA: TGTGCCAGCAGTGAAGTGGGGCTGGACTACACCTTC; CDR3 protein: CASSEVGLDYTF
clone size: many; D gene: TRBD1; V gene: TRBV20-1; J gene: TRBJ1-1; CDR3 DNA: TGCAGTGCGGAGGGGACAGCGAACACTGAAGCTTTCTTT; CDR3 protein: CSAEGTANTEAFF
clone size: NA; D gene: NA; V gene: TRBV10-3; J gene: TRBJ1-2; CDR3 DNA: TGTGCCATCAGCACTGACGGCTACTATGGCTACACCTTC; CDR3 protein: CAISTDGYYGYTF
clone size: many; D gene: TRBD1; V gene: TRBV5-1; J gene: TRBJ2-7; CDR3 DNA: TGCGCCAGCAGCGAGGACAGGGGAGAAGAGCAGTACTTC; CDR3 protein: CASSEDRGEEQYF
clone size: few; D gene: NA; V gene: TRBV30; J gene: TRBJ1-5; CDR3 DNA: TGTGCCTGGAGTACACCTCACCACGTCTCCGGACCTCAGCCCCAGCATTTT; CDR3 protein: CAWSTPHHVSGPQPQHF
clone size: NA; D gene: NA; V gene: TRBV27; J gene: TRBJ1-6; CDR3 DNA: TGTGCCAGCAGTTCGGTGAGGAATTCACCCCTCCACTTT; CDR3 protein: CASSSVRNSPLHF
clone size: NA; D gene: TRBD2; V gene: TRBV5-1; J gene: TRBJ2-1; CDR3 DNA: TGCGCCAGCAGCTTGAGCGGGAGGGCCAATGAGCAGTTCTTC; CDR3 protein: CASSLSGRANEQFF
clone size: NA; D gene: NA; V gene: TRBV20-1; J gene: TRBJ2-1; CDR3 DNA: TGCAGTGCTACTGAGGATGGCAATGAGCAGTTCTTC; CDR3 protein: CSATEDGNEQFF
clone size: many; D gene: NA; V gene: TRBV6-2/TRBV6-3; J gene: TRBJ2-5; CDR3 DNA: TGTGCCAGCAGTACCCTACGGGATTACGGAGAGACCCAGTACTTC; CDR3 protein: CASSTLRDYGETQYF
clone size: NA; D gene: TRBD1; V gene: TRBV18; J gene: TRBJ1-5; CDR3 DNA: TGTGCCAGCTCAAGGGACAGGGGGCTAGTTAGCAATCAGCCCCAGCATTTT; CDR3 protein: CASSRDRGLVSNQPQHF
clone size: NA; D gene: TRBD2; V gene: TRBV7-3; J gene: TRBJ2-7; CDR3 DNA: TGTGCCAGCAGCTATAGCGGGAGGGCCGACTACGAGCAGTACTTC; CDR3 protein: CASSYSGRADYEQYF
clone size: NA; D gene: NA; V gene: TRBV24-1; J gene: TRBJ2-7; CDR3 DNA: TGTGCCACCAGTGGCCCGGGACTTGGGGAGCAGTACTTC; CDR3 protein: CATSGPGLGEQYF
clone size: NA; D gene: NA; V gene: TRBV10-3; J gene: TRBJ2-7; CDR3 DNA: TGTGCCATCAGTGTCGAGGGCCGCCTAAACGAGCAGTACTTC; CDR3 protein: CAISVEGRLNEQYF
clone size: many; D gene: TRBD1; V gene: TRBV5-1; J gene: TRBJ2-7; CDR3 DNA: TGCGCCAGCAGCCTCGGGACAGGTCCTTTCGAGCAGTACTTC; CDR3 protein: CASSLGTGPFEQYF
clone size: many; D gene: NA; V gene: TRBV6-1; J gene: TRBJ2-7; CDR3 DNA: TGTGCCAGCAGTGAAAGCCCCGGCGGCTTTGAGCAGTACTTC; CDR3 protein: CASSESPGGFEQYF
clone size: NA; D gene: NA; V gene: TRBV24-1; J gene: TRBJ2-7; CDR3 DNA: TGTGCCACCAGTGAGGGGGCAGGGTGGAATGAGCAGTACTTC; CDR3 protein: CATSEGAGWNEQYF
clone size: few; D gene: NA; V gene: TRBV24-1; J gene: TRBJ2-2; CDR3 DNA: TGTGCCACCTCGCGGGCCATAAACACCGGGGAGCTGTTTTTT; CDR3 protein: CATSRAINTGELFF
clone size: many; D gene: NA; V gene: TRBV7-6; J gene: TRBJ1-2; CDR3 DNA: TGTGCCAGCAGCTTGAACCCGACGGGGAACTATGGCTACACCTTC; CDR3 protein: CASSLNPTGNYGYTF
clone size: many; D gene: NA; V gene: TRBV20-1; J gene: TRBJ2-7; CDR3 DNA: TGCAGTGCTAGAGCCAGTTCTACCGACTACGAGCAGTACTTC; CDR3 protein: CSARASSTDYEQYF